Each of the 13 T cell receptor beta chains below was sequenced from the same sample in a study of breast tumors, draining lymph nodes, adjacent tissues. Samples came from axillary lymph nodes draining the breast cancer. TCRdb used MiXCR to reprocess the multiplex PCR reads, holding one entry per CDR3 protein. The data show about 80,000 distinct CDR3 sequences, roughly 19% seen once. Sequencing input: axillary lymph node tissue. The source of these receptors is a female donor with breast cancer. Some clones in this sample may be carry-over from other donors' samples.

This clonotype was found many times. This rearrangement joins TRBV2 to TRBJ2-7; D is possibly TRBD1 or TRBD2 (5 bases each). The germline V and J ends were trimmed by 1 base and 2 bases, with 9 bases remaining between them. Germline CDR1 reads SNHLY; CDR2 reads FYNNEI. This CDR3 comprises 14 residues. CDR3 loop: CASSEEEGPYEQYF. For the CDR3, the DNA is TGTGCCAGCAGTGAAGAAGAGGGGCCCTACGAGCAGTACTTC.

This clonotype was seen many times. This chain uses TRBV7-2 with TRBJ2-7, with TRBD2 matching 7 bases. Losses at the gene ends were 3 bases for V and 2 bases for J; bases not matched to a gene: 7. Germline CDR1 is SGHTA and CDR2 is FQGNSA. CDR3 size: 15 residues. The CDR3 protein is CASSLGGSPTYEQYF. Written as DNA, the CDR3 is TGTGCCAGCAGCTTGGGCGGGAGCCCCACCTACGAGCAGTACTTC.

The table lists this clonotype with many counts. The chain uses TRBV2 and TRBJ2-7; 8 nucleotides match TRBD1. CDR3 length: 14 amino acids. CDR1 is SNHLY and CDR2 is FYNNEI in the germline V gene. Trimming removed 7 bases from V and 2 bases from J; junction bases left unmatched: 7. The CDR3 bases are TGTGCCAGCAATCCAGGACAGGGTACCTACGAGCAGTACTTC. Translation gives CASNPGQGTYEQYF.

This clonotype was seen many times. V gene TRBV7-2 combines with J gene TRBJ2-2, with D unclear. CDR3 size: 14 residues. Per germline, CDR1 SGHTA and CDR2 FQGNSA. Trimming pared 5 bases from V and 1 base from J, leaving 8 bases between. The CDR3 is CASSASGNTGELFF. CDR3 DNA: TGTGCCAGCAGCGCCTCAGGGAACACCGGGGAGCTGTTTTTT.

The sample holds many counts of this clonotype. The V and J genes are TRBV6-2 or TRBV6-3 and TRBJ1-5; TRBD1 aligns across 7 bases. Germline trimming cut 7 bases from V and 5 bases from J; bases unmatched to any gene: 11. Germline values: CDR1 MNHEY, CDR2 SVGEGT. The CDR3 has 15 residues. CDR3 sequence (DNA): TGTGCCAGCAAGGCGGGACAGATGAATTATCAGCCCCAGCATTTT. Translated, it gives CASKAGQMNYQPQHF.

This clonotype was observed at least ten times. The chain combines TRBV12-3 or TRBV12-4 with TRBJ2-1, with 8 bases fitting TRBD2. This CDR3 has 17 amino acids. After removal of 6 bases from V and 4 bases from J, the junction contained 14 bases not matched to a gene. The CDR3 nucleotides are TGTGCCAGCAGCAGCAGGGGCTCAGCGGGAGCGTACAATGAGCAGTTCTTC. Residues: CASSSRGSAGAYNEQFF.

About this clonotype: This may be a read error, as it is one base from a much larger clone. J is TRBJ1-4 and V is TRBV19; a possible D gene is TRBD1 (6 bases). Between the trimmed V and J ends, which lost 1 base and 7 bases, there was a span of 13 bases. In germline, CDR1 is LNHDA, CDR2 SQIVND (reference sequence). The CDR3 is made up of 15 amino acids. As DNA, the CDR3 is TGTGCCAGTAGTATAGCGGGCAGGGGAAGTGAAAAACTGTTTTTT. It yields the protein CASSIAGRGSEKLFF.

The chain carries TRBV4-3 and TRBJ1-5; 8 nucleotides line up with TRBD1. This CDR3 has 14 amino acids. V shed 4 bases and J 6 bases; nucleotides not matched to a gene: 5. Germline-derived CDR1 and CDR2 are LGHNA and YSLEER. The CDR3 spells CASSPTGGTQPQHF. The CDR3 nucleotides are TGCGCCAGCAGCCCTACAGGGGGAACTCAGCCCCAGCATTTT.

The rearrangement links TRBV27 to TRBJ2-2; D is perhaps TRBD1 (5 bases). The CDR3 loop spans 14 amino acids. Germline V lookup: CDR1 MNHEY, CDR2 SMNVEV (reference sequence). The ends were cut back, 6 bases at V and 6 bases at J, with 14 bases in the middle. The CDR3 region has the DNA TGTGCCAGCAGGCGTCCAGGGCTCCCCGGGGAGCTGTTTTTT. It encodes CASRRPGLPGELFF.

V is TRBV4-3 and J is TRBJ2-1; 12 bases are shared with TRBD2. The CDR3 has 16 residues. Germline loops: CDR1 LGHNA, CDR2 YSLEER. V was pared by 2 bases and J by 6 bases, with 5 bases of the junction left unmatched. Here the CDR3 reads CASSQTPSGRGNEQFF. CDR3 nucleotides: TGCGCCAGCAGCCAAACCCCTAGCGGGAGGGGCAATGAGCAGTTCTTC.

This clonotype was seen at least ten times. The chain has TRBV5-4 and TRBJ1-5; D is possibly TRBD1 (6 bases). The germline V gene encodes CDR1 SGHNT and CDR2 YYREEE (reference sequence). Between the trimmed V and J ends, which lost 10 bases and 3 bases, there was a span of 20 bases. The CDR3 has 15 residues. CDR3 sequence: CAVSAGDGFNQPQHF. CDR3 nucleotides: TGTGCCGTCTCCGCAGGGGACGGGTTCAATCAGCCCCAGCATTTT.

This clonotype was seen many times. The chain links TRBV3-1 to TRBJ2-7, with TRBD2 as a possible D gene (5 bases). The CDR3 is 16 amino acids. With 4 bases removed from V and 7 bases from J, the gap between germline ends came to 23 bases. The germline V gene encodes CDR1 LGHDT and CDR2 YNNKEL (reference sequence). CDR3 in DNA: TGTGCCAGCAGCCTCTCGGGAAGCACCTCCGCCAAGGAGCAGTACTTC. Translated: CASSLSGSTSAKEQYF.

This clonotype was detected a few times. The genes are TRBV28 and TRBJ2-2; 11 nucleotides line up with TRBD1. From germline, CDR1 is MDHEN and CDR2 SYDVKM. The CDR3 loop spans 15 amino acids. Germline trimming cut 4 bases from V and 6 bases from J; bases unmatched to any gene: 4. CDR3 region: CASSSPGQGAGELFF. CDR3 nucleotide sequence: TGTGCCAGCAGTTCCCCGGGACAGGGGGCCGGGGAGCTGTTTTTT.